This T cell receptor beta chain is from a study of cytomegalovirus exposure and HLA in healthy donors. Study overall: Early released data comprised about 90 million unique TCRs from HLA-typed donors.

PCR employed 60 Vbeta and 13 Jbeta primers. Using immunoSEQ multiplex PCR, the repertoire was profiled, and TCRdb retains in-frame clones only, with some absent. The sample carries about 82,000 clones, less than 80% recorded once. J was trimmed by 6 bases and V by 1 base; bases with no gene match: 7. This CDR3 spans 15 amino acids. Germline V gene data show CDR1 as SGHRS and CDR2 as YFSETQ. All the people who gave samples were healthy bone marrow donors. To note about this clone: Its antigen is unknown.

Broader study findings: Diagnosis of cytomegalovirus status made by the classifier reportedly showed high specificity and sensitivity.

The chain employs TRBV5-1 and TRBJ2-7; 10 nucleotides align to TRBD2. Material for sequencing was PBMCs. The TCR sequence derives from a man between 25 and 39 years old in good health and CMV-seropositive. DNA of the CDR3: TGCGCCAGCAGCTTGACTAGCGGGGCAACGGGCGAGCAGTACTTC. Translating it yields CASSLTSGATGEQYF.